One and the same sample provided the 8 T cell receptor beta chains below, sequenced in a study of brain metastases from non-small cell lung cancer. Measured with immunoSEQ multiplex PCR; TCRdb has only the in-frame clones, and not every one. The table records 1,000 or so clones, 80% to 90% of them present only once. The sequenced sample consisted of tumor-adjacent normal tissue. All receptors derive from a donor at least 40 years old with non-small cell lung cancer.

The genes are TRBV27 and TRBJ1-2; TRBD1 is a possible D gene (6 bases). CDR1 and CDR2 (germline): MNHEY, SMNVEV (reference sequence). Trimming left V 3 bases short and J 2 bases short, with 16 bases between. The CDR3 totals 16 residues. The CDR3 DNA reads TGTGCCAGCAGTTTCATCCCCGGCCAGGGGAACTATGGCTACACCTTC. Residues: CASSFIPGQGNYGYTF.

This clone was counted a single time. V gene TRBV5-6 combines with J gene TRBJ1-4, with a weak D call TRBD1 (5 bases). Trimming shortened V by 3 bases and J by 8 bases, and 17 bases separated the two germline ends. The CDR3 consists of 15 residues. Germline CDR1 and CDR2: SGHDT and YYEEEE. CDR3 DNA sequence: TGTGCCAGCAGCTCCGGGACTGTGGAGGGGGAAAAACTGTTTTTT. Residues: CASSSGTVEGEKLFF.

The J gene is TRBJ1-4, the V gene TRBV6-5, with a possible D match to TRBD1 (5 bases). Trimming removed 8 bases at V and 4 bases at J, with 8 bases between. The CDR3 totals 12 residues. Germline CDR1 is MNHEY and CDR2 is SVGAGI. This CDR3 is CASGGLNEKLFF. CDR3 nucleotide sequence: TGTGCCAGCGGGGGACTTAATGAAAAACTGTTTTTT.

CDR3 protein: CASSYGRSPKQYF. The DNA for the CDR3 is TGTGCCAGCAGCTACGGGAGGTCGCCGAAGCAGTACTTC. The chain couples TRBV7-8 to TRBJ2-7, with 7 bases fitting TRBD2. The V gene's germline CDR1 is SGHVS and CDR2 FQNEAQ. The V and J ends lost 4 bases and 8 bases, in that order; junction bases with no gene match: 8. The CDR3 extends over 13 amino acids. Full variable domain (outside the CDR3, taken from reference TRBV7-8 and TRBJ2-7): GAGVSQSPRYKVAKRGQDVALRCDPISGHVSLFWYQQALGQGPEFLTYFQNEAQLDKSGLPSDRFFAERPEGSVSTLKIQRTQQEDSAVYLCASSYGRSPKQYFGPGTRLTVT.

This sequence joins TRBV2 and TRBJ1-5; TRBD1 aligns across 8 bases. Per the germline V gene, CDR1 is SNHLY and CDR2 is FYNNEI. CDR3 length equals 14 residues. J gave up 6 bases and V 5 bases, and 6 bases lay outside the gene matches. This CDR3 is CASSLSGGGQPQHF. The CDR3 DNA is TGTGCCAGCAGTCTCTCAGGGGGCGGTCAGCCCCAGCATTTT.

This sequence joins TRBV28 and TRBJ2-3; D gene unclear. The V and J ends lost 5 bases and 3 bases respectively, with 6 bases between them. The germline gives CDR1 MDHEN, CDR2 SYDVKM. CDR3 length equals 12 residues. The CDR3, as DNA: TGTGCCAGCAGTCCCCCGACAGATACGCAGTATTTT. It codes for CASSPPTDTQYF.

The chain's CDR3 is CASIRLNTEAFF. DNA of the CDR3: TGTGCCAGCATCCGGCTGAACACTGAAGCTTTCTTT. This rearrangement joins TRBV12-3 or TRBV12-4 to TRBJ1-1, with D unclear. The V end was cut by 7 bases, the J end by 0 bases, with 6 bases between. The CDR3 length is 12 residues.

This chain connects TRBV6-5 to TRBJ1-3, with TRBD2 matching 8 bases. The J call is in doubt because the DNA end fits TRBJ2-2 better. Germline CDR1 reads MNHEY; CDR2 reads SVGAGI. CDR3 size: 15 residues. DNA for the CDR3: TGTGCCAGCACCCGAGCGGGGGTAGGCACCGGGGAGCTGTTTTTT. It specifies CASTRAGVGTGELFF.